This TCR beta chain was captured by sequencing in a study of cytomegalovirus exposure and HLA in healthy donors. Study results and caveats: By a later analysis, the bulk of CMV-associated TCR beta chains appeared HLA-restricted.

Trimming removed 2 bases from V and 1 base from J, with 10 bases in between. This CDR3 spans 15 amino acids. CDR1 is KGHSH, CDR2 LQKENI, per germline. About this clone: The antigen is undetermined.

The PCR contained 60 Vbeta and 13 Jbeta primers. TCRdb's copy holds only in-frame clones and misses some; the assay was immunoSEQ multiplex PCR. Here the sample spans 150,000 to 200,000 clones, less than 80% being singletons. Unrecorded immune exposures were likely, despite nominal health at sampling. This clonotype was sampled from a woman in her twenties or thirties in good health and CMV-seropositive. J is TRBJ2-3 and V is TRBV18, with D unresolved. Sequenced material: PBMCs. The CDR3 here is CASSPGVGGTDTQYF. The CDR3 bases are TGTGCCAGCTCACCAGGAGTTGGCGGCACAGATACGCAGTATTTT.